A single sample gave rise to the 8 T cell receptor beta chains below, sequenced in a study of T cell changes during pregnancy in multiple sclerosis. TCRdb keeps only in-frame clones here, not all; method: immunoSEQ multiplex PCR. The data show over 65,000 clones, more than 85% seen once. The sequencing used peripheral blood, collected in the first trimester of pregnancy. The receptors come from a female donor with multiple sclerosis, enrolled in a pregnancy study.

The rearrangement joins TRBV19 to TRBJ2-4, with D uncertain. Germline V gene lookup returns CDR1 LNHDA and CDR2 SQIVND (reference sequence). The CDR3 has 15 residues. V lost 6 bases, J lost 0 bases, and 12 bases lay in between. The CDR3 is CASRHLALAKNIQYF. The CDR3 nucleotides read TGTGCCAGTAGGCACCTTGCGCTAGCCAAAAACATTCAGTACTTC.

The chain joins TRBV28 to TRBJ2-2, with 7 bases identical to TRBD2. V was pared by 9 bases and J by 3 bases, with 4 bases of the junction left unmatched. The CDR3 loop spans 13 amino acids. The V gene's germline CDR1 is MDHEN and CDR2 SYDVKM. DNA of the CDR3: TGTGCCAGTGGGGGGGGATACACCGGGGAGCTGTTTTTT. Protein sequence: CASGGGYTGELFF.

The chain employs TRBV7-3 and TRBJ2-3; 9 positions agree with TRBD2. V shed 5 bases and J 0 bases; nucleotides not matched to a gene: 3. Germline values: CDR1 SGHTA, CDR2 FQGTGA. The CDR3 has 15 residues. Here the CDR3 DNA reads TGTGCCAGCAGCACGACTAGCGGAAGCACAGATACGCAGTATTTT. Translation: CASSTTSGSTDTQYF.

In its sample, this clone was seen once. The rearrangement links TRBV11-3 to TRBJ1-1, with D perhaps matching TRBD1 (5 bases). This CDR3 region has 13 residues. Trimming left V 6 bases short and J 1 base short, with 9 bases between. The germline V gene encodes CDR1 SGHNT and CDR2 YENEEA. DNA for the CDR3: TGTGCCAGCAGTCGACAGAGGAACACTGAAGCTTTCTTT. This translates into CASSRQRNTEAFF.

The V gene is TRBV19, the J gene TRBJ2-3; TRBD2 might be the D (6 bases). Germline V gene sequence: CDR1 LNHDA, CDR2 SQIVND (reference sequence). The CDR3 runs 15 residues. The germline V and J ends were trimmed by 5 bases and 2 bases, with 14 bases remaining between them. The CDR3 region is CASSLRLANTDTQYF. DNA of the CDR3: TGTGCCAGTAGTCTCAGGCTAGCGAACACAGATACGCAGTATTTT.

This chain links TRBV5-6 with TRBJ2-5, with 9 bases matching TRBD2. The V gene's germline CDR1 is SGHDT and CDR2 YYEEEE. J lost 2 bases, V lost 4 bases, and 12 bases had no gene match. This CDR3 has 17 amino acids. Written as DNA, the CDR3 is TGTGCCAGCAGCCCTCCCCCCCTAGCGGGAAAGCAAGAGACCCAGTACTTC. Amino acid sequence: CASSPPPLAGKQETQYF.

This sequence joins TRBV27 and TRBJ1-5; possible D gene TRBD1, 5 bases. V lost 0 bases, J lost 7 bases, and 10 bases lay in between. The CDR3 is 14 amino acids. Germline CDR1 MNHEY, CDR2 SMNVEV (reference sequence). The DNA of the CDR3 is TGTGCCAGCAGTTTATCGCAGGGTTGGCAGCCCCAGCATTTT. This translates into CASSLSQGWQPQHF.

V is TRBV5-1 and J is TRBJ1-5; possibly TRBD1 for D (5 bases). V was shortened by 0 bases and J by 3 bases, with 13 bases between the two germline ends. CDR1 is SGHRS and CDR2 is YFSETQ in the germline V gene. The length of the CDR3 is 16 residues. CDR3 protein: CASSLEPGISNQPQHF. CDR3 DNA: TGCGCCAGCAGCTTGGAACCAGGGATCTCCAATCAGCCCCAGCATTTT.